What follows are 32 T cell receptor beta chains derived from one specimen sequenced in a study of blood T cell repertoires in COVID-19. Some clones are missing from TCRdb's copy, which holds only in-frame ones; the method was immunoSEQ multiplex PCR. The sample has some 240,000 clones, approximately 78% seen once; the top ten hold 5.2%. The sample comprised peripheral blood. These receptors all stem from a woman aged 70-85 years with COVID-19, enrolled during active disease.

This clone showed up just once. V is TRBV5-6 and J is TRBJ1-2; 7 bases are shared with TRBD1. Germline V gene data show CDR1 as SGHDT and CDR2 as YYEEEE. V dropped 5 bases and J dropped 2; count of bases not matched to a gene: 9. The CDR3 loop spans 15 amino acids. This chain's CDR3 is CASSSPGQWNYGYTF. The DNA for the CDR3 is TGTGCCAGCAGTTCTCCGGGACAGTGGAACTATGGCTACACCTTC. The full variable domain, in which reference TRBV5-6 and TRBJ1-2 provide the parts outside the CDR3, is DAGVTQSPTHLIKTRGQQVTLRCSPKSGHDTVSWYQQALGQGPQFIFQYYEEEERQRGNFPDRFSGHQFPNYSSELNVNALLLGDSALYLCASSSPGQWNYGYTFGSGTRLTVV.

The chain joins TRBV5-1 to TRBJ2-3; 10 bases fit TRBD2. This CDR3 has 15 residues. V was clipped by 0 bases and J by 5 bases; unmatched bases: 3. From germline, CDR1 is SGHRS and CDR2 YFSETQ. Written as DNA, the CDR3 is TGCGCCAGCAGCTTGGGGGAGCGGGAGGGAGATACGCAGTATTTT. Translation: CASSLGEREGDTQYF.

This rearrangement joins TRBV6-2 or TRBV6-3 to TRBJ1-5, with 7 bases aligning to TRBD1. The CDR3 totals 16 residues. V lost 2 bases and J lost 2; bases outside the gene matches: 6. Germline values: CDR1 MNHEY, CDR2 SVGEGT. The CDR3 protein is CASSYPGGVGNQPQHF. The CDR3, as DNA: TGTGCCAGCAGTTACCCAGGGGGAGTTGGCAATCAGCCCCAGCATTTT.

The CDR3 DNA reads as TGTGCCAGCAGTCAGGGACTAGCGGGAAGGCAGCAGTACTTC. Translating gives CASSQGLAGRQQYF. The chain recombines TRBV6-5 with TRBJ2-7; 13 nucleotides agree with TRBD2. From germline, CDR1 is MNHEY and CDR2 SVGAGI. CDR3 length: 14 amino acids. Losses at the gene ends were 5 bases for V and 8 bases for J; bases not matched to a gene: 6.

V and J are TRBV28 and TRBJ1-1; a weak D match, TRBD1 (6 bases). The germline CDR1 and CDR2 sequences are MDHEN and SYDVKM. Trimming cost V 1 base and J 1 base, with 10 bases left between them. CDR3 size: 15 residues. The CDR3 spells CASSLSAGANTEAFF. The CDR3 nucleotides are TGTGCCAGCAGTTTATCGGCGGGGGCGAACACTGAAGCTTTCTTT. Complete variable domain (other parts from reference TRBV28 and TRBJ1-1): DVKVTQSSRYLVKRTGEKVFLECVQDMDHENMFWYRQDPGLGLRLIYFSYDVKMKEKGDIPEGYSVSREKKERFSLILESASTNQTSMYLCASSLSAGANTEAFFGQGTRLTVV.

The chain carries TRBV7-2 and TRBJ2-7, with TRBD2 matching 10 bases. Germline trimming cut 3 bases from V and 4 bases from J; bases unmatched to any gene: 3. CDR3 length: 14 amino acids. CDR1 and CDR2 from the germline V gene are SGHTA and FQGNSA. CDR3 in amino acids: CASSFTSGTYEQYF. The CDR3 DNA sequence: TGTGCCAGCAGCTTTACTAGCGGGACTTACGAGCAGTACTTC.

V and J are TRBV12-3 or TRBV12-4 and TRBJ2-7; D is uncertain. CDR3 length: 13 amino acids. Trimming stripped 2 bases from V and 4 bases from J, with 9 bases between. This CDR3 reads CASSLFPLYEQYF. The CDR3 nucleotides are TGTGCCAGCAGTTTATTTCCCCTATACGAGCAGTACTTC.

This rearrangement joins TRBV7-9 to TRBJ2-1; possibly TRBD1 for D (6 bases). Germline V lookup: CDR1 SEHNR, CDR2 FQNEAQ (reference sequence). Trimming took 5 bases from V and 2 from J, leaving 10 bases between them. The CDR3 is 14 amino acids. The CDR3 is CASSIDRPYNEQFF. DNA for the CDR3: TGTGCCAGCAGCATCGACAGGCCCTACAATGAGCAGTTCTTC.

Many counts were recorded for this clone. The J gene is TRBJ2-1, the V gene TRBV7-6, with TRBD2 matching over 7 bases. This CDR3 contains 18 residues. V was pared by 1 base and J by 7 bases, with 16 bases of the junction left unmatched. Germline CDR1 SGHVS, CDR2 FNYEAQ. The CDR3: CASSLGSRLAVFRNEQFF. CDR3 nucleotide sequence: TGTGCCAGCAGCTTAGGATCGCGGCTAGCGGTTTTCAGGAATGAGCAGTTCTTC.

The chain links TRBV29-1 to TRBJ2-1; TRBD2 agrees at 13 bases. The CDR3 spans 15 residues. Per germline, CDR1 SQVTM and CDR2 ANQGSEA. Trimming took 7 bases from V and 4 from J; bases not matched to a gene: 7. CDR3 coding DNA: TGCAGCGCTGTGAGGACTAGCGGGGGATACAATGAGCAGTTCTTC. Translating gives CSAVRTSGGYNEQFF.

This chain links TRBV10-3 with TRBJ1-5; 7 nucleotides match TRBD1. Germline V CDR1 and CDR2: ENHRY, SYGVKD. The CDR3 covers 14 residues. Losses at the gene ends were 6 bases for V and 6 bases for J; bases not matched to a gene: 8. The CDR3 loop is CAIRGQFYGQPQHF. The CDR3 bases are TGTGCCATCAGGGGACAGTTCTACGGTCAGCCCCAGCATTTT.

Remarks on this clone: The junction does not match germline at one end; this may be a read error. This chain joins TRBV2 and TRBJ1-1, with TRBD1 as a possible D gene (5 bases). Per germline, CDR1 SNHLY and CDR2 FYNNEI. The CDR3 sequence is 14 residues long. The CDR3 here is CASRLLTVNSEAFF. The CDR3 region has the DNA TGTGCCAGCAGACTCCTGACAGTGAACAGTGAAGCTTTCTTT.

The V call is TRBV7-3, the J call TRBJ2-7, with D possibly matching TRBD1 (6 bases). CDR1 and CDR2 (germline): SGHTA, FQGTGA. V was clipped by 4 bases and J by 6 bases, with 13 bases between them. The CDR3 loop spans 13 amino acids. CDR3 sequence: CASSYSGQSEQYF. The CDR3 DNA reads TGTGCCAGCAGCTACTCGGGACAATCCGAGCAGTACTTC.

The chain couples TRBV29-1 to TRBJ2-1; 12 positions agree with TRBD2. The V and J ends lost 6 bases and 5 bases, in that order; junction bases with no gene match: 5. In germline, CDR1 is SQVTM, CDR2 ANQGSEA. The CDR3 length is 14 residues. The CDR3 DNA is TGCAGCGTGGGACCTAGCGGGAGGGACAATGAGCAGTTCTTC. Translated: CSVGPSGRDNEQFF.

The gene calls are TRBV7-2 and TRBJ2-7; tentatively, D is TRBD2 (6 bases). From germline, CDR1 is SGHTA and CDR2 FQGNSA. V was shortened by 1 base and J by 4 bases, with 17 bases between the two germline ends. The CDR3 totals 16 residues. The CDR3 sequence is CASSLVQGRPQYEQYF. As DNA, the CDR3 is TGTGCCAGCAGCTTAGTCCAAGGGAGGCCTCAATACGAGCAGTACTTC. The variable domain in full, completed from reference TRBV7-2 and TRBJ2-7, reads GAGVSQSPSNKVTEKGKDVELRCDPISGHTALYWYRQSLGQGLEFLIYFQGNSAPDKSGLPSDRFSAERTGGSVSTLTIQRTQQEDSAVYLCASSLVQGRPQYEQYFGPGTRLTVT.

The genes are TRBV28 and TRBJ2-2, with D maybe TRBD2 (7 bases). Germline V gives CDR1 MDHEN, CDR2 SYDVKM. V lost 3 bases to trimming and J lost 4 bases, with 18 bases between them. The CDR3 has 17 residues. Here the CDR3 DNA reads TGTGCCAGCAGTTTGTACAAGGGGGAGGGTAGCACCGGGGAGCTGTTTTTT. Translation gives CASSLYKGEGSTGELFF.

The rearrangement links TRBV7-9 to TRBJ1-2; TRBD1 agrees at 10 bases. Unmatched junction bases numbered 6, after V lost 3 bases and J lost 5 bases. CDR1 is SEHNR, CDR2 FQNEAQ, per germline (reference sequence). This CDR3 has 15 residues. This CDR3 reads CASSLSGTGAYGYTF. In DNA form, the CDR3 reads TGTGCCAGCAGCTTGTCCGGGACAGGGGCTTATGGCTACACCTTC. The full variable domain, completed using reference TRBV7-9 and TRBJ1-2, is DTGVSQNPRHKITKRGQNVTFRCDPISEHNRLYWYRQTLGQGPEFLTYFQNEAQLEKSRLLSDRFSAERPKGSFSTLEIQRTEQGDSAMYLCASSLSGTGAYGYTFGSGTRLTVV.

The chain is built from TRBV2 and TRBJ1-2; D may be TRBD1 (5 bases). With 8 bases removed from V and 5 bases from J, the gap between germline ends came to 12 bases. CDR3 size: 12 residues. In germline, CDR1 is SNHLY, CDR2 FYNNEI. The CDR3 protein is CASGADSYGYTF. As DNA, the CDR3 is TGTGCCAGCGGGGCCGATAGTTATGGCTACACCTTC.

J is TRBJ2-7 and V is TRBV7-8; 14 nucleotides agree with TRBD2. Germline loops: CDR1 SGHVS, CDR2 FQNEAQ. The V and J ends lost 2 bases and 6 bases, in that order; junction bases with no gene match: 3. The CDR3 is made up of 15 amino acids. The CDR3 loop reads CASSLLGTSGSEQYF. The CDR3 DNA sequence: TGTGCCAGCAGCTTATTGGGGACTAGCGGGAGCGAGCAGTACTTC.

The V call is TRBV14, the J call TRBJ2-4, with D possibly being TRBD1 (6 bases). CDR1 is SGHDN, CDR2 FVKESK, per germline. This CDR3 is built from 17 residues. Trimming pared 0 bases from V and 1 base from J, leaving 13 bases between. As DNA, the CDR3 is TGTGCCAGCAGCCAAGATCGGCAGGGGATGGCCAAAAACATTCAGTACTTC. Its translation: CASSQDRQGMAKNIQYF.

The chain employs TRBV5-1 and TRBJ2-3; D may be TRBD2 (6 bases). The CDR3 extends over 14 amino acids. V lost 1 base to trimming and J lost 2 bases, with 8 bases between them. Germline-derived CDR1 and CDR2 are SGHRS and YFSETQ. The CDR3 is CASSLTSPTDTQYF. CDR3 nucleotide sequence: TGCGCCAGCAGCTTGACTAGCCCCACAGATACGCAGTATTTT.

This clone has a single count. This chain uses TRBV7-6 with TRBJ2-2; possibly TRBD2 for D (6 bases). Trimming removed 5 bases from V and 5 bases from J, with 15 bases in between. Germline lookup yields CDR1 SGHVS and CDR2 FNYEAQ. This CDR3 contains 15 residues. CDR3 sequence reads: CASSLEGLETGELFF. In DNA form, the CDR3 reads TGTGCCAGCAGCCTGGAGGGCTTGGAGACCGGGGAGCTGTTTTTT.

The chain is built from TRBV15 and TRBJ2-3, with 8 nucleotides matching TRBD1. The germline gives CDR1 LNHNV, CDR2 YYDKDF (reference sequence). Germline trimming cut 2 bases from V and 2 bases from J; bases unmatched to any gene: 6. The CDR3 has 16 amino acids. CDR3 nucleotides: TGTGCCACCAGCAGAACTCGACAGGGGCCCACAGATACGCAGTATTTT. Translation gives CATSRTRQGPTDTQYF. Variable domain in full (rest from reference TRBV15 and TRBJ2-3): DAMVIQNPRYQVTQFGKPVTLSCSQTLNHNVMYWYQQKSSQAPKLLFHYYDKDFNNEADTPDNFQSRRPNTSFCFLDIRSPGLGDTAMYLCATSRTRQGPTDTQYFGPGTRLTVL.

The rearrangement uses TRBV18 and TRBJ1-1; TRBD1 is a possible D gene (6 bases). The CDR3 loop spans 12 amino acids. Germline lookup yields CDR1 KGHSH and CDR2 LQKENI. The V and J ends lost 0 bases and 14 bases respectively, with 13 bases between them. The CDR3 sequence: CASSPPTGLSFF. CDR3 coding DNA: TGTGCCAGCTCACCACCTACAGGGCTTAGCTTCTTT.

The chain uses TRBV7-9 and TRBJ2-3, with D possibly TRBD2 on 5 matching bases. This CDR3 comprises 12 residues. V was clipped by 5 bases and J by 6 bases, with 9 bases between them. CDR1 is SEHNR, CDR2 FQNEAQ, per germline (reference sequence). The CDR3 here is CASSLIADTQYF. Written as DNA, the CDR3 is TGTGCCAGCAGCCTCATAGCGGATACGCAGTATTTT.

The V gene is TRBV27, the J gene TRBJ2-2; 10 nucleotides match TRBD2. V dropped 7 bases and J dropped 6; count of bases not matched to a gene: 5. Germline CDR1 MNHEY, CDR2 SMNVEV (reference sequence). The CDR3 totals 14 residues. CDR3 DNA sequence: TGTGCCAGCAATAGCGGGAGGCTGGCCGGGGAGCTGTTTTTT. Amino acid sequence: CASNSGRLAGELFF.

This chain joins TRBV19 and TRBJ2-3, with D maybe TRBD1 (7 bases). With 6 bases removed from V and 4 bases from J, the gap between germline ends came to 14 bases. In germline, CDR1 is LNHDA, CDR2 SQIVND (reference sequence). The CDR3 consists of 14 residues. CDR3 in amino acids: CASRLPGGPDTQYF. Written as DNA, the CDR3 is TGTGCCAGTAGGTTGCCAGGGGGGCCAGATACGCAGTATTTT.

The gene calls are TRBV7-9 and TRBJ2-7; 9 nucleotides align to TRBD1. V dropped 5 bases and J dropped 6; count of bases not matched to a gene: 11. The CDR3 consists of 15 residues. CDR1 SEHNR and CDR2 FQNEAQ come from the germline V gene (reference sequence). The CDR3 DNA follows: TGTGCCAGCAGCCCTCAGGACAGGGGTTGGGTCGAGCAGTACTTC. Protein: CASSPQDRGWVEQYF.

V gene TRBV19 combines with J gene TRBJ2-3, with D possibly matching TRBD1 (5 bases). This CDR3 contains 14 residues. Per the germline V gene, CDR1 is LNHDA and CDR2 is SQIVND (reference sequence). V was cut by 7 bases and J by 9 bases, with 20 bases left in between. The CDR3 nucleotides read TGTGCCAGTAAAAATCAGGGCTTTGGAATGACGCAGTATTTT. This encodes CASKNQGFGMTQYF.

The rearrangement links TRBV28 to TRBJ2-1; D not resolved. CDR1 is MDHEN, CDR2 SYDVKM, per germline. This CDR3 is 11 amino acids long. V lost 3 bases to trimming and J lost 9 bases, with 6 bases between them. CDR3 region: CASSLEFEQFF. In nucleotides, the CDR3 is TGTGCCAGCAGTTTGGAGTTTGAGCAGTTCTTC. Full variable domain (rest looked up from reference TRBV28 and TRBJ2-1): DVKVTQSSRYLVKRTGEKVFLECVQDMDHENMFWYRQDPGLGLRLIYFSYDVKMKEKGDIPEGYSVSREKKERFSLILESASTNQTSMYLCASSLEFEQFFGPGTRLTVL.

The V call is TRBV14, the J call TRBJ1-6; 11 bases map to TRBD1. V was pared by 4 bases and J by 0 bases, with 8 bases of the junction left unmatched. CDR1 SGHDN and CDR2 FVKESK come from the germline V gene. The CDR3 contains 19 residues. For the CDR3, the DNA is TGTGCCAGCAGCCCCGGACAGGGGGCTCAGAGCTCCTATAATTCACCCCTCCACTTT. Translated: CASSPGQGAQSSYNSPLHF.

The chain carries TRBV19 and TRBJ2-1; 11 bases line up with TRBD2. V shed 6 bases and J 7 bases; nucleotides not matched to a gene: 11. Germline values: CDR1 LNHDA, CDR2 SQIVND (reference sequence). This CDR3 is 16 amino acids long. CDR3 residues: CASRPQTSGIKNEQFF. DNA for the CDR3: TGTGCCAGTAGGCCTCAGACTAGCGGGATAAAAAATGAGCAGTTCTTC.